This TCR beta chain was identified in a study of shared clonotypes between healthy human individuals (TCRdb year 2020). A note on the overall study: The cohort comprised a couple of women and a few men aged 18 to 49 years. Between about 0.85 and 10 billion PBMCs per donor were obtained by leukapheresis. To estimate repertoire size and how much clonotype sharing occurs between individuals, the study deeply sequenced the blood TCR repertoires of about 5 healthy adults. For each donor, three plates each were used for CD4 naive and CD4 memory, two plates were used for CD8 naive, and one plate was used for CD8 memory. Different laboratories and diverse techniques were used to prepare libraries and sequence TCR repertoires, to increase sequencing depth and limit assay-specific biases.

CD8 naive samples were CD45RO-negative cells positively selected for CCR7, giving a CD45RA+CCR7+ population that excluded TemRA cells. Healthy HIV-negative adults with no recently reported acute infections or vaccinations were included as donors. All donors were Caucasian adults living in Nashville, Tennessee, USA. After blood collection by leukapheresis, PBMCs were isolated using Ficoll-Histopaque density gradient centrifugation and then cryopreserved in the vapor phase of liquid nitrogen. Purity and quantity of every magnetically sorted T cell population were checked by analytical flow cytometry. From each sorted fraction, genomic DNA was isolated and quantified by UV absorbance on a Nanodrop 2000c. Beyond this particular receptor, the publication reports: Higher generation probabilities were observed for clonotypes shared by all four sorted-subset donors than for non-shared clonotypes. Pairwise subsampling indicated that sequencing depth was expected to affect the degree of clonotype sharing among donors. Even with the large sequencing depth, rarefaction of the sorted-subset datasets indicated that sequencing was incomplete. Naive subsets generally had larger estimated clonotype richness than memory subsets did. Sampling was limited to blood, and TCR repertoires in tissue likely differ from TCR repertoires in blood. When a few donors were compared, the shared fraction of clonotypes was around 5.1% for naive CD4, around 3.5% for naive CD8, roughly 2.5% for memory CD4, and around 0.37% for memory CD8. The genetic and exposure-history diversity represented was limited by the small number of donors.

Comment on this clone: What antigen it recognizes has not been identified. No qualities accompany the bases; no much larger clone lies one base away.

The CDR3 spans 15 residues, from the cysteine through the phenylalanine. CDR3 DNA is the only sequence kept; it has 45 bases, read in frame from the first base. Based on the germline V gene, the CDR1 and CDR2 sequences are SGHDT and YYEEEE. Relative to germline, V is 0 bases shorter and J is 5 bases shorter, with 14 bases between their ends. Using the deep immunoSEQ assay, multiplex PCR amplified TCR CDR3 regions from genomic DNA. Extracted genomic DNA from each cell subset was spread evenly across all wells of several immunoSEQ 96-well plates, with each plate serving as a replicate. Each replicate PCR for sorted subsets received around 210 ng genomic DNA, equal to roughly 30,000 T cell genomes. The purified libraries were quantified using a Qubit 3.0 fluorometer, sized with a Bioanalyzer 2100, and then quantified again using the KAPA Library Quantification kit. Every immunoSEQ 96-well plate was sequenced on a separate single-read 150-cycle Illumina NextSeq 550 flow cell. The study's own analysis went as follows. Because the immunoSEQ output included only junctional sequences and no quality scores, the filtering could not be the same as the filtering used for full-length reads. To assign V/J genes and CDR3, sequences were annotated using PyIR, a Python wrapper for IgBLAST v1.9, with IMGT germline references. Reads with weak V/J assignments (E-value above 1e-6), missing CDR3, stop codons, out-of-frame junctions, or ambiguous translated residues were removed. A V3J clonotype was defined by an identical inferred V gene, J gene, and CDR3 amino acid sequence. Percentage overlap between repertoires was computed as shared unique clonotypes divided by the size of the smaller repertoire. Richness of each repertoire was evaluated using RTK rarefaction, the Chao1 estimator, and Recon v2.1 estimates of unobserved clonotypes. Generation probabilities were computed with OLGA for all TCRbeta clonotypes obtained by the gDNA method from a few donors. As stored in TCRdb, this immuneACCESS dataset retains in-frame rearrangements with V and J assigned. A fraction of the clones does not appear; measured against another copy, unresolved V genes explain less than half of the discrepancy, and the remainder lacks a known reason. Clonal size and the V and J genes are those of that table, whereas D and trimming came from the DNA. This sample has around 2,100,000 clones in its table, and less than 95% of those were observed once. Jointly, the top ten make up under 1.5% of the sample.

The chain is made from TRBV5-6 and TRBJ1-1; the D gene cannot be resolved reliably. What was sequenced was naive CD8+ T cells sorted from blood. The cell subset or site label here, explained by the study, means: CD45RA+CCR7+. This sequence was found in a man aged 18 to 30 in good health. The CDR3 amino acid sequence is: CASSLDSSLRTEAFF. The DNA sequence reads TGTGCCAGCAGCTTGGATTCATCATTGAGGACTGAAGCTTTCTTT.